One and the same sample provided the 16 T cell receptor beta chains below, sequenced in a study of T cell changes during pregnancy in multiple sclerosis. Generated by immunoSEQ multiplex PCR, the TCRdb table keeps only in-frame clones and is missing some. The profile shows about 33,000 clones, over 80% of them singletons. Sequencing was performed on CD4+ T cells from peripheral blood mononuclear cells, taken in the third trimester of pregnancy. Receptors originate from a female donor in good health, enrolled as a control in a pregnancy study.

The gene calls are TRBV7-9 and TRBJ2-3, with no clear D. The CDR3 length is 13 residues. Germline CDR1 is SEHNR and CDR2 is FQNEAQ (reference sequence). V lost 1 base to trimming and J lost 8 bases, with 10 bases between them. In DNA, the CDR3 is TGTGCCAGCAGCTTAGTCATCGACATTACGCAGTATTTT. Translating it yields CASSLVIDITQYF. The full variable domain, completed using reference TRBV7-9 and TRBJ2-3, is DTGVSQNPRHKITKRGQNVTFRCDPISEHNRLYWYRQTLGQGPEFLTYFQNEAQLEKSRLLSDRFSAERPKGSFSTLEIQRTEQGDSAMYLCASSLVIDITQYFGPGTRLTVL.

The chain recombines TRBV5-6 with TRBJ2-1; TRBD2 agrees at 10 bases. The CDR3 is made up of 16 amino acids. Trimming took 3 bases from V and 8 from J; bases not matched to a gene: 11. Germline CDR1 and CDR2: SGHDT and YYEEEE. In DNA, the CDR3 is TGTGCCAGCAGCTCATTAGCGGGAGGAATTTGGGATGAGCAGTTCTTC. Encoded protein: CASSSLAGGIWDEQFF.

V gene TRBV21-1 combines with J gene TRBJ2-1; the DNA was not compared with TRBD1, the D call given in the table. TRBV21-1 is noted as a pseudogene. The CDR3 contains 11 residues. The CDR3, as DNA: TGTGCCAGTCGCCAGGGTAATGAGCAGTTCTTC. Translating it yields CASRQGNEQFF.

The chain links TRBV5-1 to TRBJ2-1; 7 bases align to TRBD1. Germline CDR1 is SGHRS and CDR2 is YFSETQ. The CDR3 totals 14 residues. Losses at the gene ends were 4 bases for V and 8 bases for J; bases not matched to a gene: 9. The CDR3 DNA reads TGCGCCAGCAGCCGTGACAGGGTCTCGGATGAGCAGTTCTTC. It codes for CASSRDRVSDEQFF. Together with reference TRBV5-1 and TRBJ2-1, the CDR3 gives the full variable domain: KAGVTQTPRYLIKTRGQQVTLSCSPISGHRSVSWYQQTPGQGLQFLFEYFSETQRNKGNFPGRFSGRQFSNSRSEMNVSTLELGDSALYLCASSRDRVSDEQFFGPGTRLTVL.

The V and J genes are TRBV2 and TRBJ1-3; no clear D. V was clipped by 7 bases and J by 4 bases, with 14 bases between them. The germline V gene encodes CDR1 SNHLY and CDR2 FYNNEI. The CDR3 is 14 amino acids. The CDR3 reads CASTQWASGNTIYF. CDR3 coding DNA: TGTGCCAGCACCCAATGGGCTTCCGGAAACACCATATATTTT. The full variable domain, completed using reference TRBV2 and TRBJ1-3, is EPEVTQTPSHQVTQMGQEVILRCVPISNHLYFYWYRQILGQKVEFLVSFYNNEISEKSEIFDDQFSVERPDGSNFTLKIRSTKLEDSAMYFCASTQWASGNTIYFGEGSWLTVV.

By frequency in the sample, this clone is medium-sized. The chain links TRBV20-1 to TRBJ1-6; D gene uncertain. The CDR3 has 11 residues. Trimming took 6 bases from V and 13 from J, leaving 13 bases between them. CDR1 DFQATT and CDR2 SNEGSKA come from the germline V gene (reference sequence). CDR3 in amino acids: CSARNYFPLHF. The DNA for the CDR3 is TGCAGTGCGAGGAACTATTTTCCCCTCCACTTT.

This clone appeared once. The chain joins TRBV4-1 to TRBJ2-7, with 12 bases fitting TRBD1. The length of the CDR3 is 16 residues. Germline V gene lookup returns CDR1 MGHRA and CDR2 YSYEKL. The V and J ends lost 4 bases and 4 bases, in that order; junction bases with no gene match: 8. In DNA form, the CDR3 reads TGCGCCAGCAGCCGAATACCGGGACAGGGGGCTTACGAGCAGTACTTC. Amino acid sequence: CASSRIPGQGAYEQYF.

The chain employs TRBV9 and TRBJ2-1; 9 nucleotides agree with TRBD1. This CDR3 has 15 amino acids. The germline CDR1 and CDR2 sequences are SGDLS and YYNGEE. V lost 0 bases to trimming and J lost 4 bases; unmatched junction nucleotides: 2. CDR3 loop: CASSVGQGGYNEQFF. CDR3 DNA: TGTGCCAGCAGCGTAGGACAGGGGGGATACAATGAGCAGTTCTTC.

CDR3 amino acids: CAWGLAGGSSYNEQFF. The CDR3 nucleotides are TGTGCCTGGGGGCTAGCGGGAGGAAGCTCCTACAATGAGCAGTTCTTC. The chain couples TRBV30 to TRBJ2-1, with 11 bases fitting TRBD2. CDR1 and CDR2 (germline): GTSNPN, SVGIG (reference sequence). This CDR3 has 16 amino acids. Trimming cost V 5 bases and J 0 bases; bases outside gene matches: 6.

V and J are TRBV28 and TRBJ1-6; TRBD1 matches at 9 bases. The germline V gene encodes CDR1 MDHEN and CDR2 SYDVKM. V was pared by 8 bases and J by 10 bases, with 6 bases of the junction left unmatched. The CDR3 covers 13 residues. This CDR3 reads CASYGTGSSPLHF. The CDR3 DNA follows: TGTGCCAGCTATGGGACAGGGTCATCACCCCTCCACTTT.

This chain connects TRBV28 to TRBJ2-7; TRBD2 is a possible D gene (6 bases). The CDR3 has 12 residues. The germline V and J ends were trimmed by 7 bases and 2 bases, with 9 bases remaining between them. Per the germline V gene, CDR1 is MDHEN and CDR2 is SYDVKM. DNA for the CDR3: TGTGCCAGCATGCGGGGTACCTACGAGCAGTACTTC. Translated, it gives CASMRGTYEQYF.

The chain links TRBV6-1 to TRBJ2-1, with a tentative D call TRBD2 (5 bases). The CDR3 is 13 amino acids. V shed 7 bases and J shed 4 bases, with 11 bases lying between them. CDR1 is MNHNS, CDR2 SASEGT, per germline. CDR3 bases: TGTGCCAGCACCCCACGAGGGTACAATGAGCAGTTCTTC. It translates to CASTPRGYNEQFF.

The chain uses TRBV19 and TRBJ2-5; D possibly corresponds to TRBD2 (5 bases). This CDR3 is built from 15 residues. V dropped 1 base and J dropped 5 bases, with 14 bases sitting between them. The V gene's germline CDR1 is LNHDA and CDR2 SQIVND (reference sequence). CDR3 loop: CASSIGRTVEETQYF. CDR3 bases: TGTGCCAGTAGTATAGGGAGGACCGTCGAGGAGACCCAGTACTTC.

The rearrangement joins TRBV19 to TRBJ1-1; D possibly corresponds to TRBD1 (6 bases). CDR3 length equals 16 residues. The germline V gene encodes CDR1 LNHDA and CDR2 SQIVND (reference sequence). Trimming shortened V by 0 bases and J by 5 bases, and 16 bases separated the two germline ends. CDR3 loop: CASSIELGTRGTEAFF. In DNA form, the CDR3 reads TGTGCCAGTAGTATAGAGCTAGGGACGAGGGGGACTGAAGCTTTCTTT.

The chain has TRBV29-1 and TRBJ1-2; 9 nucleotides match TRBD1. The CDR3 sequence is 12 residues long. J was trimmed by 3 bases and V by 7 bases; bases with no gene match: 3. Germline CDR1 and CDR2: SQVTM and ANQGSEA. CDR3 nucleotide sequence: TGCAGCGGGACAGGGGATGACTATGGCTACACCTTC. Its translation is CSGTGDDYGYTF. The full variable domain, its missing parts supplied by reference TRBV29-1 and TRBJ1-2, is SAVISQKPSRDICQRGTSLTIQCQVDSQVTMMFWYRQQPGQSLTLIATANQGSEATYESGFVIDKFPISRPNLTFSTLTVSNMSPEDSSIYLCSGTGDDYGYTFGSGTRLTVV.

V is TRBV5-1 and J is TRBJ2-7; D perhaps matches TRBD1 (5 bases). Germline V gene lookup returns CDR1 SGHRS and CDR2 YFSETQ. The CDR3 loop spans 16 amino acids. V lost 5 bases, J lost 4 bases, and 22 bases lay in between. The CDR3 loop is CASRIGQGNLLYEQYF. CDR3 bases: TGCGCCAGCAGAATCGGGCAGGGAAATCTCCTTTACGAGCAGTACTTC.